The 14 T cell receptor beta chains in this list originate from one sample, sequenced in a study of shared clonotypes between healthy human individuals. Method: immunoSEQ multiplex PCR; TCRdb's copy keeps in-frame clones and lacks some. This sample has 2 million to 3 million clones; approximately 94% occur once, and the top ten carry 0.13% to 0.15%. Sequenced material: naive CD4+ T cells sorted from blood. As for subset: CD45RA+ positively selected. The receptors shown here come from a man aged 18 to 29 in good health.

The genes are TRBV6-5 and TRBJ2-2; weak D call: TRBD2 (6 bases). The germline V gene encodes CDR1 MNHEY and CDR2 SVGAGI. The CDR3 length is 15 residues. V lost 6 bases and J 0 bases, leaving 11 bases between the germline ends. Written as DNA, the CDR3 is TGTGCCAGCAGCATGGAGGGCACGAACACCGGGGAGCTGTTTTTT. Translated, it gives CASSMEGTNTGELFF.

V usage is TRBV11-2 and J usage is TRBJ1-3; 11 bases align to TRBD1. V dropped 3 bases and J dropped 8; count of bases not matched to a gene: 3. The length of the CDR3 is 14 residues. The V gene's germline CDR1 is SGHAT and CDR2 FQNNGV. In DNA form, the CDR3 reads TGTGCCAGCAGCTTGGACAGGGGGCAGGACACCATATATTTT. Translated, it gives CASSLDRGQDTIYF.

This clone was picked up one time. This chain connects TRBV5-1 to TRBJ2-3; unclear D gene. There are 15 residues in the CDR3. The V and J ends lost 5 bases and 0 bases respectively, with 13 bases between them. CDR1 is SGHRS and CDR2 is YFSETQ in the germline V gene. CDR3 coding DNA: TGCGCCAGCAGGGAAGGGATCGCTAGCACAGATACGCAGTATTTT. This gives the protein CASREGIASTDTQYF.

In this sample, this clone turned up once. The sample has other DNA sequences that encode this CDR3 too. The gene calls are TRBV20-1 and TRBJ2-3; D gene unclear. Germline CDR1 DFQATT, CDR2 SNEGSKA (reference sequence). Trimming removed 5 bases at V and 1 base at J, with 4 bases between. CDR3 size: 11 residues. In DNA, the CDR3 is TGCAGTGCTGAAGGCACAGATACGCAGTATTTT. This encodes CSAEGTDTQYF.

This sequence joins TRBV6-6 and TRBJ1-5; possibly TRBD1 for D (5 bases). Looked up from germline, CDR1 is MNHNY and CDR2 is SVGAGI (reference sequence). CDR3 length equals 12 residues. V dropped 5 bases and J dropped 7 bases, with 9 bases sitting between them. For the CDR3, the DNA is TGTGCCAGCAGTAGAGGGGACCAGCCCCAGCATTTT. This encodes CASSRGDQPQHF.

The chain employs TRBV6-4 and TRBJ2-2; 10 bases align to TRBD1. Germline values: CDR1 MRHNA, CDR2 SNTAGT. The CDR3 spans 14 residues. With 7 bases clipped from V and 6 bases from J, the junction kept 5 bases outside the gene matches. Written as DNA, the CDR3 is TGTGCCAGCATTTGGGACAGGGGTGCCGGGGAGCTGTTTTTT. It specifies CASIWDRGAGELFF.

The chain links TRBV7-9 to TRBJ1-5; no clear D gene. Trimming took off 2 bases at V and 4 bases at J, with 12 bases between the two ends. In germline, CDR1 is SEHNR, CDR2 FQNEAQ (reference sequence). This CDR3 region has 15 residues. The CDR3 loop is CASSLMSGPNQPQHF. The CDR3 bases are TGTGCCAGCAGCTTAATGTCAGGCCCTAATCAGCCCCAGCATTTT.

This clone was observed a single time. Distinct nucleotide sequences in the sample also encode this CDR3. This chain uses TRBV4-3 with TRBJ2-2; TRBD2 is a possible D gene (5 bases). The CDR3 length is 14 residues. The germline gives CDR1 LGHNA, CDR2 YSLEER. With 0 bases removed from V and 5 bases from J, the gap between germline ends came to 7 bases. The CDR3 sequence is CASSQDPGTGELFF. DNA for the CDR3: TGCGCCAGCAGCCAAGATCCGGGAACCGGGGAGCTGTTTTTT.

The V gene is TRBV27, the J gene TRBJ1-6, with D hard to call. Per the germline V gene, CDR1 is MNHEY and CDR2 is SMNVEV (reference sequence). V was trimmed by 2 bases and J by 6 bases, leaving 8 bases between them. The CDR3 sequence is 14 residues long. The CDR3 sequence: CASSLIQFNSPLHF. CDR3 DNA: TGTGCCAGCAGTTTAATACAGTTTAATTCACCCCTCCACTTT.

CDR3 loop: CASSAKDTIQETQYF. CDR3 nucleotide sequence: TGTGCCAGCAGCGCGAAGGACACGATACAAGAGACCCAGTACTTC. This rearrangement joins TRBV5-4 to TRBJ2-5, with D tentatively TRBD1 (5 bases). CDR3 length: 15 residues. Germline assignment: CDR1 SGHNT and CDR2 YYREEE (reference sequence). V was trimmed by 4 bases and J by 2 bases, leaving 15 bases between them.

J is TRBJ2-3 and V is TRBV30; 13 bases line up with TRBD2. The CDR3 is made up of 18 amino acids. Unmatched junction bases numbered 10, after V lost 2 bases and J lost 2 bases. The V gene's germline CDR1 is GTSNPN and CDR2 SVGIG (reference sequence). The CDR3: CAWSHGLAGVHFTDTQYF. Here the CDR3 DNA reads TGTGCCTGGAGTCACGGACTAGCGGGAGTCCATTTCACAGATACGCAGTATTTT.

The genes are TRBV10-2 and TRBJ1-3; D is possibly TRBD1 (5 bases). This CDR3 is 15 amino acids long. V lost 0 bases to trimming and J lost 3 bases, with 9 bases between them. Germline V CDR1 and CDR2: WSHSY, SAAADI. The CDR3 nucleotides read TGCGCCAGCAGTGAGTCAGGGGAGTTTGGAAACACCATATATTTT. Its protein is CASSESGEFGNTIYF.

The CDR3 is CASSRTENYGYTF. CDR3 nucleotide sequence: TGTGCCAGCAGCCGGACGGAGAACTATGGCTACACCTTC. V and J are TRBV7-6 and TRBJ1-2; D remains ambiguous. The CDR3 sequence is 13 residues long. CDR1 is SGHVS and CDR2 is FNYEAQ in the germline V gene. V was shortened by 5 bases and J by 2 bases, with 9 bases between the two germline ends.

CDR3 nucleotides: TGCGCCAGCAGCCGTCTGAACCCACTAGCGGGGGTCGCTCAAGAGACCCAGTACTTC. Its translation: CASSRLNPLAGVAQETQYF. The V gene is TRBV5-1, the J gene TRBJ2-5, with 11 bases identical to TRBD2. After removal of 4 bases from V and 2 bases from J, the junction contained 16 bases not matched to a gene. Per the germline V gene, CDR1 is SGHRS and CDR2 is YFSETQ. The CDR3 is 19 amino acids.